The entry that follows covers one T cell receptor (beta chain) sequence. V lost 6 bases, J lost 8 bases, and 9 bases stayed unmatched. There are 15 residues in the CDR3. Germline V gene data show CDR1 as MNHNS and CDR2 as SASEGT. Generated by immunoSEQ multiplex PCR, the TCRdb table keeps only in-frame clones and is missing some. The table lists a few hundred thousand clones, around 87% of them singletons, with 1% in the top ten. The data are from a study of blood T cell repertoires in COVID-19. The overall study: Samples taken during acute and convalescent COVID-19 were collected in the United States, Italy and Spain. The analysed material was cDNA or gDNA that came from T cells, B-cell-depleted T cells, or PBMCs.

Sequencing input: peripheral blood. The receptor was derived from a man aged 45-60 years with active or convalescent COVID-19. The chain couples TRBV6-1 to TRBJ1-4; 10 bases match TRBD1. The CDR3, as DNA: TGTGCCAGCAGCCGACAGGGGGCTAGCGGCGAAAAACTGTTTTTT. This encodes CASSRQGASGEKLFF.